The rows below give T cell receptor beta chains drawn from one sample of a study of T cells after yellow fever vaccination. One entry per CDR3 protein results from TCRdb running MiXCR on the 5' RACE reads. The table lists roughly 520,000 distinct CDR3 sequences, just over 20% of them singletons. The source material was PBMCs, sampled 20 to 25 days after the first yellow fever vaccination. The receptors here all came from a man between 18 and 29 years old who received the YFV17D yellow fever vaccine. Each CDR3 is given with its conserved first and last residue. D genes are given only for firm matches. Only some rows state a clone size, as once, few, many or a class for expanded clones.

>TRBV6-1|few|-|TRBJ1-2
TGTGCCAGCACATCAGGCGCCACCACTAACTATGGCTACACCTTC
CASTSGATTNYGYTF
>TRBV6-5|few|TRBD2|TRBJ2-7
TGTGCCAGCAGTTCGCGGACTAGAGGGACCTACGAGCAGTACTTC
CASSSRTRGTYEQYF
>TRBV12-3/TRBV12-4|few|TRBD1|TRBJ2-1
TGTGCCAGCAGTTACGGGACAGGGGTGGTCAATGAGCAGTTCTTC
CASSYGTGVVNEQFF
>TRBV20-1|-|TRBD2|TRBJ2-4
TGCAGTGCTAGTGGTCTAGCGGGGGGGGAAAACATTCAGTACTTC
CSASGLAGGENIQYF
>TRBV18|-|-|TRBJ2-7
TGTGCCAGCTCACCACTCGCGGGGGCTGGCGAGCAGTACTTC
CASSPLAGAGEQYF
>TRBV20-1|many|TRBD1|TRBJ1-5
TGCAGTGCGAACAGGGGGGTCGGTCAGCCCCAGCATTTT
CSANRGVGQPQHF
>TRBV4-1|-|-|TRBJ2-7
TGCGCCAGCAGCCAAGATCAGTTCTACGAGCAGTACTTC
CASSQDQFYEQYF
>TRBV5-4|-|-|TRBJ2-2
TGTGCCAGCAGTCGCACCAGGGGGGCGAACACCGGGGAGCTGTTTTTT
CASSRTRGANTGELFF
>TRBV5-1|few|-|TRBJ1-5
TGCGCCAGCAGCGTCCAGGGTTTACAGCCCCAGCATTTT
CASSVQGLQPQHF
>TRBV24-1|few|-|TRBJ2-3
TGTGCCACCAGCCCGGGACCCTACCGCACAGATACGCAGTATTTT
CATSPGPYRTDTQYF
>TRBV9|few|TRBD2|TRBJ2-3
TGTGCCAGCAGCCTTAGCGGGGGCTTCACAGATACGCAGTATTTT
CASSLSGGFTDTQYF